The present T cell receptor (beta chain) was sequenced within a study of response to subunit inactivated influenza vaccine. Study-level results: Each seasonal influenza vaccination recruits few new T cells, the authors suggested.

As concerns this clonotype: Antigen specificity is unknown.

TCRdb used MiXCR to reprocess the RT-PCR reads, holding one entry per CDR3 protein. The sample records roughly 760,000 distinct CDR3 sequences, about 20% being singletons. This CDR3 is 12 amino acids long. Germline V lookup: CDR1 SNHLY, CDR2 FYNNEI. Deletions cut 7 bases from V and 8 bases from J, with 14 bases between. Source: PBMCs from blood, taken about 5 days after vaccination. This chain joins TRBV2 and TRBJ1-2; no clear D. The clonotype comes from a man aged 45-65 years who received an inactivated influenza vaccine. The CDR3 region is CASTLGPNGYTF. The CDR3 DNA sequence: TGTGCCAGCACCCTAGGCCCCAACGGCTACACCTTC.